This TCR beta chain originates from a study of cytomegalovirus exposure and HLA in healthy donors (TCRdb year 2017). Study-wide context: An earlier analysis of several hundred of the donors reported approximately 260 Gb of sequence data and 95 million to 140 million unique TCR beta sequences obtained from about 179 million T cells. Around 300 gigabases of sequencing data and approximately 93 million unique TCR sequences were included in an early release covering roughly 600 HLA-typed donors. Among the approximately 430 genotyped donors, around 81% belonged to the genetic ancestry cluster associated with self-reported Caucasian donors. The study aimed to test whether signatures of past pathogen exposure could be identified by cataloging public T cell receptors. The T cell repertoires of around 670 subjects were profiled by immunosequencing and related to cytomegalovirus serostatus. Besides the first cohort of 500 to 700 subjects, a separate validation cohort made up of around 120 different subjects was used. High-throughput TCR immunosequencing, statistical association of individual TCRs with disease status, and machine learning were combined to predict cytomegalovirus infection status. In a later analysis, previously published TCR beta repertoires from 666 donors were re-analyzed and high-resolution HLA genotyping was added so that TCR occurrence patterns could be studied. Rather than drawing on any new phenotypic data, the later analysis identified candidate immune exposures from TCR beta sequences and the way those sequences occurred across donors. To decide whether each TCR beta V gene segment behaved as functional or pseudogenic, an earlier analysis of approximately 620 of the donors relied on high-throughput TCR beta sequencing. Donor age, sex, ethnicity and CMV serostatus were collected together with the repertoire data. In a later genetic analysis, genome-wide SNP genotypes for 398 of the 666 donors were used, and that subset was treated as a discovery cohort. All discovery cohort repertoires had been generated on a single sequencing platform. HLA typing covered class I and class II loci at four-digit resolution. The number of donors typed differed by locus, with 629-630 for A, B, C, DRB1 and DQB1, approximately 500 for DQA1, 606 for DPA1, and over 400 for DPB1. Because of strong linkage in the cohort, four to six DR-DQ haplotypes were treated as single units for association and clustering. Among around 400 genotyped donors of the cohort, an average of approximately 200,000 unique TCR beta nucleotide sequences was sequenced per donor, of which approximately 18% were non-productive.

V is pruned by 4 bases and J by 1 base, leaving 15 bases of the junction without a gene match. The germline V gene sets CDR1 to KGHSH and CDR2 to LQKENI. The CDR3 holds 18 amino acids from the cysteine to the phenylalanine. Solely the CDR3 DNA is kept, with 54 bases framed from the first base. In total, 630 or so healthy bone marrow donors made up the cohort. Cohort members were all nominally healthy when sampled, although unrecorded immune exposures were likely present. The donor was CMV seropositive and belonged to the group of 250 to 300 seropositive cohort members. Every donor gave a peripheral blood sample, and the peripheral blood mononuclear cells from that sample were used for TCR beta sequencing. The Qiagen DNeasy Blood Extraction Kit was used to extract genomic DNA from the blood cell samples. The library was produced with the immunoSEQ multiplex PCR assay. For the multiplex PCR, a mixture combining 60 forward primers for TCR Vbeta segments and 13 reverse primers for TCR Jbeta segments was used. The CDR3 region of rearranged TCR beta genes was amplified from genomic DNA by a multiplex PCR assay. On the Illumina HiSeq System, the amplified TCR beta libraries were sequenced as 87-base-pair reads. Under the source paper's analysis protocol: In a later analysis, some 80 million unique TCR beta chains were counted across the 666 repertoires, and roughly 10 million of these chains were shared by at least two donors. A nearest-neighbor algorithm error-corrected the raw reads and collapsed the reads into unique sequences, merging closely related sequences to remove PCR and sequencing errors. To assign V, D and J gene segments, CDR3 sequences were aligned to IMGT reference sequences. For a sequence to be retained, a match of at least six nucleotides was required to both a V gene segment and a J gene segment. Rearrangements were classified as productive when the CDR3 lacked stop codons and remained in frame with V and J, and all other rearrangements were classified as non-productive. CDR3 was defined by IMGT convention, running from the second conserved V-encoded cysteine to the conserved J-encoded phenylalanine. In an earlier analysis of some 550 of the donors, sequences lacking an unambiguous match to a single V gene segment were excluded. An earlier analysis of a few hundred of the donors classified V segments as functional when productive rearrangements were above 56.7% and as segregating when the standard deviation between donors was above 5%. A statistical classification framework was built for diagnosing cytomegalovirus status from the catalog of TCR beta chain sequences. A later analysis assigned V and J genes by comparing TCR nucleotide sequences with IMGT/GENE-DB human TR gene sequences. A later analysis assigned CDR3 sequences and most-parsimonious VDJ recombination scenarios with the TCRdist pipeline. In a later analysis, each TCR beta chain was defined by its CDR3 amino acid sequence together with its V-gene family, and reads lacking a unique V-gene family were excluded. A later analysis removed several hundred highly shared, low-generation-probability nucleotide sequences to deal with suspected cross-contamination and a sequencing artifact. In a later analysis, a clonal expansion index for each public chain was calculated from normalized within-repertoire ranks of inferred template counts. In a later analysis, generation probabilities were computed using a VDJ recombination model fitted to out-of-frame rearrangements, and the results were checked against IGoR. In a later analysis, TCR-TCR, TCR-HLA and TCR-CMV co-occurrence was scored with hypergeometric tests, and a repertoire-size bias correction was applied to TCR pairs. A later analysis estimated false discovery rates by permuting HLA or CMV assignments 20 times. In a later analysis, co-occurring TCRs were grouped using DBSCAN, with TCRdist sequence similarity added in when clustering inside HLA-allele-positive subsets. Repertoires with fewer than 30,000 or more than 120,000 public chains were left out of co-occurrence clustering, as were about five repertoires with anomalous nucleotide sharing. TCRdb holds this immuneACCESS table with in-frame rearrangements only. Some clones are missing; in checked studies, unresolved V genes explain under half, and the rest has no known cause. Clone size and V and J calls were adopted from that table, with D and trimming inferred from the DNA. This sample comprises about 120,000 clones, 77% of them detected only once. The ten largest clonotypes hold roughly 3.9% of the sample.

This clone appeared a single time. Its antigen target is currently unknown. Base qualities are not provided; no much larger clone lies one nucleotide away. Overall study outcomes, separate from this receptor: In both the original and validation cohorts, the classifier was reported to diagnose cytomegalovirus status with high specificity and sensitivity. Because the 87-base-pair reads could not distinguish some IMGT-functional V segments, including TRBV6-2 and TRBV6-3, those segments were excluded. Because some donors lacked HLA typing at each locus, the association tests relied only on the typed subset. In this cohort, only TCR beta chains were sequenced, and detectable features were limited by the absence of alpha or paired-chain data. In a later analysis, most CMV-associated TCR beta chains were found to appear HLA-restricted, with HLA associations seemingly driven largely by CMV exposure. The authors suggested that the approach could potentially be extended to other disease states and immunological phenotypes. In an earlier analysis of 500 to 650 of the donors, most TCR beta V segments appeared in productive rearrangements about 87% or about 30% of the time, broadly matching IMGT annotations. In vitro tests confirmed that three of the cytomegalovirus-associated TCR beta chains recognize cytomegalovirus antigens. A group of highly shared sequence variants was considered likely to be a technical artifact of the sequencing pipeline. In a later analysis, several top co-occurrence clusters were reported to appear linked to parvovirus B19, influenza, CMV and Epstein-Barr virus. In the study, approximately 160 TCR beta chains were listed as associated with cytomegalovirus. A later analysis found that HLA-associated TCR beta chains were more clonally expanded and had lower generation probabilities than equally common non-associated chains. Across donors, most TCR sequences were observed very rarely, whereas some public TCRs were present in many individuals. A further reported finding was that TCR beta sequences accurately predicted the HLA-A and HLA-B alleles for most subjects in the first cohort. A later genetic analysis associated a missense DCLRE1C variant with V-gene and J-gene trimming of TCR beta chains, and an independent cohort replicated the association. Correlated functional status among segregating V segments might reflect linkage disequilibrium, but an unknown experimental factor could not be ruled out. In a later analysis, about 16,000 TCR beta sequences were associated with specific HLA alleles at a false discovery rate of 0.05. Because counts were too low, roughly 17 rarely observed V segments, including chromosome 9 orphons, were left out of the earlier analysis of over 550 of the donors. The only immune exposure information available for the cohort was CMV serostatus. Presence/absence analyses assumed roughly uniform sequencing depth across donors, an assumption that may not hold. In a later genetic analysis, fewer N-insertions in productive TCRs were reported among donors in an Asian-associated ancestry cluster than the approximately 670-donor mean. A later analysis found that TCR association rates varied across HLA loci, with DRB1 alleles showing the most associated TCRs and HLA-C alleles the fewest. Assigning TCR associations to individual alleles was difficult when HLA alleles, especially DR and DQ, strongly co-occurred.

In this chain, TRBV18 is recombined with TRBJ2-5; 7 nucleotides in the junction match TRBD2. This receptor was identified in a male donor in good health and CMV-seropositive. Sequenced sample: PBMCs. CDR3 sequence: CASSRGNLAAGSQETQYF. The DNA reads TGTGCCAGCTCACGGGGGAATCTAGCGGCCGGATCCCAAGAGACCCAGTACTTC.